The subject of this entry is one T cell receptor (beta chain). Its antigen is as yet unknown. The CDR3 has 13 amino acids. Germline V gene data show CDR1 as SNHLY and CDR2 as FYNNEI. With V trimmed by 11 bases and J by 4 bases, 7 bases remained unmatched. This entry belongs to a study of type 1 regulatory T cells. Study at large: An in vitro protocol generated T-allo10, a Tr1-enriched, alloantigen-specific CD4 T cell product. Study-wide results and caveats: Tr1 cells had a more restricted TCR repertoire than non-Tr1 cells.

TCRdb re-called the reads through MiXCR, storing one row per CDR3 protein. This sample has 65,000 to 80,000 distinct CDR3 sequences, with around 20% found just once. The sequence derives from a human donor in good health. Input material: cultured type 1 regulatory T (Tr1) cells, either the whole culture or a sorted fraction (not recorded which). This chain uses TRBV2 with TRBJ2-3; 9 bases are a match to TRBD1. The CDR3 sequence: CAGRQGGADTQYF. The CDR3, as DNA: TGTGCCGGACGACAGGGGGGCGCAGATACGCAGTATTTT. Full variable domain (rest looked up from reference TRBV2 and TRBJ2-3): EPEVTQTPSHQVTQMGQEVILRCVPISNHLYFYWYRQILGQKVEFLVSFYNNEISEKSEIFDDQFSVERPDGSNFTLKIRSTKLEDSAMYFCAGRQGGADTQYFGPGTRLTVL.